One and the same sample provided the 14 T cell receptor beta chains below, sequenced in a study of OX40 agonist ivuxolimab in advanced cancers. Clones were read by immunoSEQ multiplex PCR, and TCRdb kept only the in-frame ones, dropping some. The data show tens of thousands of clones, approximately 78% seen once. The sequencing used CD4+ or CD8+ T cells sorted from blood, collected in a trial of the OX40 agonist ivuxolimab. The receptors shown here come from an adult with an advanced solid tumor such as melanoma, head and neck, liver or kidney cancer.

This clone has a single count. The chain couples TRBV11-2 to TRBJ2-7; tentatively, D is TRBD2 (7 bases). With 6 bases removed from V and 2 bases from J, the gap between germline ends came to 17 bases. This CDR3 is built from 15 residues. Germline CDR1 reads SGHAT; CDR2 reads FQNNGV. CDR3: CASSWIQGRAYEQYF. The CDR3 DNA reads TGTGCCAGCAGTTGGATTCAGGGGAGGGCCTACGAGCAGTACTTC.

This clone is termed medium-sized. This sequence joins TRBV19 and TRBJ1-6; D is unclear. Germline CDR1 LNHDA, CDR2 SQIVND (reference sequence). The CDR3 extends over 16 amino acids. The V and J ends lost 4 bases and 7 bases respectively, with 17 bases between them. The CDR3: CASSTGPESGNSPLHF. CDR3 sequence (DNA): TGTGCCAGTAGTACCGGACCGGAAAGTGGAAATTCACCCCTCCACTTT.

J is TRBJ2-5 and V is TRBV6-5; D not resolved. CDR3 length: 13 residues. Trimming removed 6 bases from V and 2 bases from J, with 10 bases in between. Germline loops: CDR1 MNHEY, CDR2 SVGAGI. The CDR3 bases are TGTGCCAGCAGGCTCGAACGACAAGAGACCCAGTACTTC. Its protein is CASRLERQETQYF.

The chain has TRBV19 and TRBJ1-3; D gene unclear. Germline CDR1 reads LNHDA; CDR2 reads SQIVND (reference sequence). Between the trimmed V and J ends, which lost 3 bases and 0 bases, there was a span of 15 bases. The CDR3 totals 17 residues. DNA of the CDR3: TGTGCCAGTAGTATGACGAGACGGATGAGCTCTGGAAACACCATATATTTT. This encodes CASSMTRRMSSGNTIYF.

The chain couples TRBV7-8 to TRBJ1-5, with D possibly TRBD1 on 5 matching bases. V was trimmed by 1 base and J by 6 bases, leaving 10 bases between them. In germline, CDR1 is SGHVS, CDR2 FQNEAQ. The CDR3 length is 14 residues. The CDR3 spells CASSLGDLGQPQHF. CDR3 nucleotides: TGTGCCAGCAGCTTAGGGGACTTGGGTCAGCCCCAGCATTTT.

This chain links TRBV7-8 with TRBJ2-5; 12 nucleotides agree with TRBD2. CDR1 and CDR2 (germline): SGHVS, FQNEAQ. The ends lost 5 bases at V and 1 base at J; junction bases unmatched: 5. The CDR3 covers 16 residues. The CDR3 loop is CASSPRLAGAQETQYF. The DNA for the CDR3 is TGTGCCAGCAGCCCCAGACTAGCGGGGGCCCAAGAGACCCAGTACTTC.

The J gene is TRBJ2-1, the V gene TRBV7-3, with 10 bases that match TRBD2. The CDR3 has 14 amino acids. The V gene end was trimmed by 4 bases and the J gene end by 10 bases; junction bases not matched to a gene: 7. Germline CDR1 is SGHTA and CDR2 is FQGTGA. The DNA of the CDR3 is TGTGCCAGCAGCTCTAGCGGGGGCCCCCTCGAGCAGTTCTTC. Translated: CASSSSGGPLEQFF. The full variable domain, its missing parts supplied by reference TRBV7-3 and TRBJ2-1, is GAGVSQTPSNKVTEKGKYVELRCDPISGHTALYWYRQSLGQGPEFLIYFQGTGAADDSGLPNDRFFAVRPEGSVSTLKIQRTERGDSAVYLCASSSSGGPLEQFFGPGTRLTVL.

The chain is built from TRBV5-4 and TRBJ1-2; no reliable D call. V lost 4 bases to trimming and J lost 0 bases, with 13 bases between them. In germline, CDR1 is SGHNT, CDR2 YYREEE (reference sequence). The CDR3 sequence is 15 residues long. CDR3 bases: TGTGCCAGCAGCCCTGACCTCGGAGCTAACTATGGCTACACCTTC. It translates to CASSPDLGANYGYTF. The variable domain in full, with the rest retrieved from reference TRBV5-4 and TRBJ1-2, is ETGVTQSPTHLIKTRGQQVTLRCSSQSGHNTVSWYQQALGQGPQFIFQYYREEENGRGNFPPRFSGLQFPNYSSELNVNALELDDSALYLCASSPDLGANYGYTFGSGTRLTVV.

The chain uses TRBV12-5 and TRBJ1-4; a weak D match, TRBD1 (6 bases). The CDR3 sequence is 17 residues long. The germline V gene has CDR1 LGHNT and CDR2 FRNRAP. The V and J ends lost 1 base and 0 bases respectively, with 12 bases between them. The CDR3 nucleotides read TGTGCTAGTGGTTTGGGGGGGGCAGATGCAACTAATGAAAAACTGTTTTTT. Amino acids: CASGLGGADATNEKLFF.

This rearrangement joins TRBV19 to TRBJ2-2; D is unclear. Looked up from germline, CDR1 is LNHDA and CDR2 is SQIVND (reference sequence). This CDR3 contains 14 residues. V gave up 9 bases and J gave up 2 bases, with 13 bases separating them. CDR3 nucleotides: TGTGCCAGCGCTTCCACAGAAAACACCGGGGAGCTGTTTTTT. Translation: CASASTENTGELFF.

V usage is TRBV29-1 and J usage is TRBJ2-7, with D possibly matching TRBD2 (7 bases). The CDR3 has 11 residues. CDR1 SQVTM and CDR2 ANQGSEA come from the germline V gene. V lost 4 bases to trimming and J lost 6 bases, with 10 bases between them. The chain's CDR3 is CSVAAGAEQYF. CDR3 coding DNA: TGCAGCGTTGCCGCGGGGGCCGAGCAGTACTTC.

This clone turned up a few times. The chain uses TRBV5-8 and TRBJ2-5; D is possibly TRBD2 (5 bases). CDR3 size: 13 residues. Per germline, CDR1 SGHTS and CDR2 YDEGEE. V lost 2 bases and J lost 5, with 10 bases in between. CDR3 in amino acids: CASSLRRGETQYF. The CDR3, as DNA: TGTGCCAGCAGCTTACGGAGAGGGGAGACCCAGTACTTC.

The chain recombines TRBV25-1 with TRBJ1-5; 7 bases align to TRBD1. CDR1 and CDR2 from the germline V gene are MGHDK and SYGVNS. The V and J ends lost 6 bases and 6 bases, in that order; junction bases with no gene match: 11. This CDR3 has 15 residues. CDR3 in amino acids: CASSAAGQFGQPQHF. The CDR3 DNA follows: TGTGCCAGCAGCGCCGCGGGACAGTTTGGTCAGCCCCAGCATTTT.

The rearrangement uses TRBV19 and TRBJ1-2, with 11 bases identical to TRBD1. J gave up 4 bases and V 5 bases, and 12 bases lay outside the gene matches. The germline gives CDR1 LNHDA, CDR2 SQIVND (reference sequence). This CDR3 is 17 amino acids long. This CDR3 is CASSAAGQGVMIYGYTF. In nucleotides, the CDR3 is TGTGCCAGTAGTGCGGCGGGACAGGGGGTTATGATCTATGGCTACACCTTC.